Shown below are 32 T cell receptor beta chains from a single sample sequenced in a study of Graves' ophthalmopathy and Graves' hyperthyroidism. RNA transcripts yielded amplified TCR beta CDR3 regions. Investigators did first-round RT-PCR with HTBI primers, then second-round multiplex PCR. TCRdb fed the multiplex PCR reads into MiXCR, producing one record per CDR3 protein. The sample shows about 700,000 distinct CDR3 sequences, 35% to 50% of them seen only once. The specimen sequenced was peripheral blood. The receptors were sampled from an adult man with Graves' ophthalmopathy.

This clonotype has a handful of counts. The V call is TRBV5-1, the J call TRBJ2-5, with D uncertain. Between the trimmed V and J ends, which lost 0 bases and 2 bases, there was a span of 11 bases. Germline loops: CDR1 SGHRS, CDR2 YFSETQ. The CDR3 is made up of 15 amino acids. In DNA form, the CDR3 reads TGCGCCAGCAGCTTGGCCCTAGACTTGCAAGAGACCCAGTACTTC. It codes for CASSLALDLQETQYF.

The J gene is TRBJ1-5, the V gene TRBV4-3; no definite D call. In germline, CDR1 is LGHNA, CDR2 YSLEER. V was trimmed by 0 bases and J by 6 bases, leaving 6 bases between them. The CDR3 is 13 residues long. For the CDR3, the DNA is TGCGCCAGCAGCCAAGAAAAGAGTCAGCCCCAGCATTTT. Translating it yields CASSQEKSQPQHF.

The chain carries TRBV24-1 and TRBJ1-5; TRBD1 aligns across 8 bases. J gave up 10 bases and V 7 bases, and 14 bases lay outside the gene matches. CDR3 length: 15 residues. Germline V gene sequence: CDR1 KGHDR, CDR2 SFDVKD. CDR3 sequence reads: CATSSSGTGISPQHF. In DNA form, the CDR3 reads TGTGCCACCAGCTCATCCGGGACAGGAATCAGCCCCCAGCATTTT.

The chain has TRBV24-1 and TRBJ2-5; 7 bases match TRBD2. The junction had 6 bases not matched to a gene; V was cut back by 4 bases and J by 2 bases. Germline CDR1 KGHDR, CDR2 SFDVKD. The CDR3 is 15 amino acids. CDR3: CATSDPWGGQETQYF. Written as DNA, the CDR3 is TGTGCCACCAGTGACCCCTGGGGGGGGCAAGAGACCCAGTACTTC.

The genes are TRBV15 and TRBJ2-3; the D gene is possibly TRBD1 (5 bases). Trimming removed 4 bases at V and 5 bases at J, with 16 bases between. CDR1 LNHNV and CDR2 YYDKDF come from the germline V gene (reference sequence). This CDR3 region has 15 residues. CDR3 protein: CATSKLPDSLDTQYF. The DNA of the CDR3 is TGTGCCACCAGCAAGCTCCCCGACAGTCTAGATACGCAGTATTTT. Looking up the rest from reference TRBV15 and TRBJ2-3 gives the full variable domain: DAMVIQNPRYQVTQFGKPVTLSCSQTLNHNVMYWYQQKSSQAPKLLFHYYDKDFNNEADTPDNFQSRRPNTSFCFLDIRSPGLGDTAMYLCATSKLPDSLDTQYFGPGTRLTVL.

This clonotype was detected only a few times. The chain recombines TRBV20-1 with TRBJ2-5; 9 nucleotides match TRBD2. In germline, CDR1 is DFQATT, CDR2 SNEGSKA (reference sequence). The CDR3 runs to 12 residues. V dropped 6 bases and J dropped 4; count of bases not matched to a gene: 3. The CDR3 loop reads CSAGTSPETQYF. The CDR3 DNA is TGCAGTGCGGGGACTAGCCCAGAGACCCAGTACTTC.

The chain links TRBV20-1 to TRBJ2-5; no clear D gene. Deletions cut 0 bases from V and 4 bases from J, with 12 bases between. The CDR3 consists of 14 residues. From germline, CDR1 is DFQATT and CDR2 SNEGSKA (reference sequence). The CDR3 loop is CSARDLRARETQYF. CDR3 DNA: TGCAGTGCTAGAGATCTACGGGCTCGAGAGACCCAGTACTTC.

This chain joins TRBV20-1 and TRBJ2-5; D might be TRBD2 (6 bases). Germline V gives CDR1 DFQATT, CDR2 SNEGSKA (reference sequence). Trimming stripped 0 bases from V and 5 bases from J, with 10 bases between. This CDR3 is built from 13 residues. The CDR3 coding sequence is TGCAGTGCTAGAGATGCCCGGGGGGAGACCCAGTACTTC. Its protein product is CSARDARGETQYF.

This clonotype has a count of ten or more. V is TRBV10-3 and J is TRBJ2-5; D perhaps matches TRBD2 (5 bases). V was cut by 4 bases and J by 2 bases, with 11 bases left in between. Germline-derived CDR1 and CDR2 are ENHRY and SYGVKD. CDR3 size: 14 residues. The CDR3: CAISGSRGQETQYF. CDR3 DNA: TGTGCCATCAGTGGGTCCCGCGGGCAAGAGACCCAGTACTTC.

A remark on this clonotype: This could be a read error, since a much larger clone is one nucleotide away. The gene calls are TRBV20-1 and TRBJ1-1, with D unresolved. The CDR3 runs 14 residues. Germline CDR1 DFQATT, CDR2 SNEGSKA (reference sequence). CDR3 region: CSARDRDRWTEASF. Here the CDR3 DNA reads TGCAGTGCTAGAGATCGGGATCGGTGGACTGAAGCTTCCTTT.

The V call is TRBV7-3, the J call TRBJ1-5; a weak D match, TRBD1 (6 bases). Germline V lookup: CDR1 SGHTA, CDR2 FQGTGA. This CDR3 is 13 amino acids long. The germline V and J ends were trimmed by 9 bases and 7 bases, with 16 bases remaining between them. CDR3 sequence reads: CASDRRGQQPQHF. The DNA of the CDR3 is TGTGCCAGTGACAGGCGGGGGCAGCAGCCCCAGCATTTT.

V gene TRBV7-3 combines with J gene TRBJ1-1; D is possibly TRBD1 (5 bases). Trimming removed 2 bases from V and 4 bases from J, with 14 bases in between. The germline V gene encodes CDR1 SGHTA and CDR2 FQGTGA. The CDR3 is 15 residues long. CDR3 nucleotides: TGTGCCAGCAGCTTAGGGGGAAGTCGGGGCACTGAAGCTTTCTTT. As protein: CASSLGGSRGTEAFF.

This clonotype was observed a few times. The chain employs TRBV6-5 and TRBJ2-5; D not resolved. Between the trimmed V and J ends, which lost 1 base and 1 base, there was a span of 7 bases. The CDR3 runs 14 residues. Germline V gene lookup returns CDR1 MNHEY and CDR2 SVGAGI. This CDR3 reads CASSYLTPQETQYF. CDR3 in DNA: TGTGCCAGCAGTTACTTGACACCCCAAGAGACCCAGTACTTC.

This clonotype was counted only a few times. CDR3: CASSLVWGRGTEAFF. Here the CDR3 DNA reads TGTGCCAGCAGCTTAGTGTGGGGCCGGGGGACTGAAGCTTTCTTT. This rearrangement joins TRBV7-2 to TRBJ1-1; D is perhaps TRBD1 (5 bases). CDR3 length equals 15 residues. The V gene lost 1 base and the J gene lost 5 bases, with 14 bases spanning the gap. CDR1 and CDR2 from the germline V gene are SGHTA and FQGNSA. Full variable domain (rest looked up from reference TRBV7-2 and TRBJ1-1): GAGVSQSPSNKVTEKGKDVELRCDPISGHTALYWYRQSLGQGLEFLIYFQGNSAPDKSGLPSDRFSAERTGGSVSTLTIQRTQQEDSAVYLCASSLVWGRGTEAFFGQGTRLTVV.

This clonotype was counted a few times. The V and J genes are TRBV29-1 and TRBJ2-2; TRBD2 matches 8 bases. The CDR3 extends over 15 amino acids. V was pared by 6 bases and J by 3 bases, with 9 bases of the junction left unmatched. In germline, CDR1 is SQVTM, CDR2 ANQGSEA. CDR3 protein: CSVPRAGGYTGELFF. The CDR3 nucleotides are TGCAGCGTCCCCCGGGCGGGGGGTTACACCGGGGAGCTGTTTTTT.

This clonotype appeared many times. The chain couples TRBV29-1 to TRBJ1-2, with a tentative D call TRBD1 (5 bases). Germline V gene lookup returns CDR1 SQVTM and CDR2 ANQGSEA. The CDR3 runs 11 residues. V gave up 4 bases and J gave up 6 bases, with 9 bases separating them. Here the CDR3 reads CSVGRGNGYTF. The CDR3 DNA reads as TGCAGCGTTGGGAGGGGCAATGGCTACACCTTC.

This clonotype has a handful of counts. The V call is TRBV2, the J call TRBJ1-2; the match to TRBD1 covers 10 bases. CDR1 and CDR2 (germline): SNHLY, FYNNEI. The V segment lost 4 bases and the J segment 2 bases; nucleotides outside the gene matches: 4. This CDR3 contains 15 residues. CDR3 sequence: CASSGGQGGNYGYTF. CDR3 in DNA: TGTGCCAGCAGTGGAGGACAGGGGGGAAACTATGGCTACACCTTC. Full variable domain (remainder filled in from reference TRBV2 and TRBJ1-2): EPEVTQTPSHQVTQMGQEVILRCVPISNHLYFYWYRQILGQKVEFLVSFYNNEISEKSEIFDDQFSVERPDGSNFTLKIRSTKLEDSAMYFCASSGGQGGNYGYTFGSGTRLTVV.

The J gene is TRBJ1-1, the V gene TRBV9, with a possible D match to TRBD1 (5 bases). The germline V gene has CDR1 SGDLS and CDR2 YYNGEE. V was trimmed by 4 bases and J by 0 bases, leaving 10 bases between them. This CDR3 contains 14 residues. This CDR3 is CASSKQALNTEAFF. In DNA form, the CDR3 reads TGTGCCAGCAGCAAACAGGCCCTGAACACTGAAGCTTTCTTT.

The rearrangement links TRBV7-9 to TRBJ1-1, with TRBD1 matching 11 bases. There are 16 residues in the CDR3. Germline V lookup: CDR1 SEHNR, CDR2 FQNEAQ (reference sequence). V was clipped by 4 bases and J by 4 bases; unmatched bases: 8. The chain's CDR3 is CASSSGQGAGSTEAFF. Written as DNA, the CDR3 is TGTGCCAGCAGCTCAGGACAGGGGGCTGGTAGCACTGAAGCTTTCTTT.

This chain links TRBV11-2 with TRBJ2-7, with 7 positions matching TRBD1. Per germline, CDR1 SGHAT and CDR2 FQNNGV. The CDR3 sequence is 15 residues long. With V trimmed by 4 bases and J by 4 bases, 10 bases remained unmatched. CDR3 coding DNA: TGTGCCAGCAGCTCCTCACCGGGACAGAATTACGAGCAGTACTTC. Its translation is CASSSSPGQNYEQYF. Full variable domain (outside the CDR3, taken from reference TRBV11-2 and TRBJ2-7): EAGVAQSPRYKIIEKRQSVAFWCNPISGHATLYWYQQILGQGPKLLIQFQNNGVVDDSQLPKDRFSAERLKGVDSTLKIQPAKLEDSAVYLCASSSSPGQNYEQYFGPGTRLTVT.

In this sample, this clonotype turned up many times. The chain joins TRBV29-1 to TRBJ1-1; D remains ambiguous. This CDR3 is built from 13 residues. The germline gives CDR1 SQVTM, CDR2 ANQGSEA. Trimming left V 3 bases short and J 0 bases short, with 8 bases between. CDR3 residues: CSVEAQMNTEAFF. DNA of the CDR3: TGCAGCGTTGAGGCACAAATGAACACTGAAGCTTTCTTT.

This clonotype was recorded many times. The chain employs TRBV15 and TRBJ1-1; the D is unclear. Germline V gives CDR1 LNHNV, CDR2 YYDKDF (reference sequence). CDR3 size: 13 residues. V was trimmed by 0 bases and J by 8 bases, leaving 10 bases between them. The CDR3 protein is CATSRDYSAEAFF. In DNA form, the CDR3 reads TGTGCCACCAGCAGAGATTACTCGGCCGAAGCTTTCTTT.

This rearrangement joins TRBV9 to TRBJ2-5; the match to TRBD2 covers 7 bases. The CDR3 loop spans 17 amino acids. The germline gives CDR1 SGDLS, CDR2 YYNGEE. V lost 5 bases and J lost 2; bases outside the gene matches: 15. CDR3 coding DNA: TGTGCCAGCAGTTACTCGAGTCACAGCGGGAATCAAGAGACCCAGTACTTC. It translates to CASSYSSHSGNQETQYF.

The chain carries TRBV29-1 and TRBJ2-2; D is ambiguous. The CDR3 length is 12 residues. Per germline, CDR1 SQVTM and CDR2 ANQGSEA. Between the trimmed V and J ends, which lost 7 bases and 2 bases, there was a span of 8 bases. CDR3 bases: TGCAGCGCTGGAATCAACACCGGGGAGCTGTTTTTT. The encoded protein is CSAGINTGELFF.

There are many counts of this clonotype. This chain connects TRBV25-1 to TRBJ1-5; possibly TRBD1 for D (5 bases). This CDR3 has 15 residues. V was clipped by 1 base and J by 6 bases, with 13 bases between them. Germline V gene lookup returns CDR1 MGHDK and CDR2 SYGVNS. The CDR3 DNA sequence: TGTGCCAGCAGTGAATCAGGGATGGGGGTTCAGCCCCAGCATTTT. This sequence encodes CASSESGMGVQPQHF. The full variable domain, its missing parts supplied by reference TRBV25-1 and TRBJ1-5, is EADIYQTPRYLVIGTGKKITLECSQTMGHDKMYWYQQDPGMELHLIHYSYGVNSTEKGDLSSESTVSRIRTEHFPLTLESARPSHTSQYLCASSESGMGVQPQHFGDGTRLSIL.

Ten or more counts support this clonotype. V usage is TRBV6-6 and J usage is TRBJ1-1; D remains unclear. The CDR3 has 13 residues. Germline V lookup: CDR1 MNHNY, CDR2 SVGAGI (reference sequence). Deletions cut 0 bases from V and 5 bases from J, with 7 bases between. As DNA, the CDR3 is TGTGCCAGCAGTTACTCACGCGGGACTGAAGCTTTCTTT. Amino acid sequence: CASSYSRGTEAFF.

The chain links TRBV20-1 to TRBJ1-1; the D gene is possibly TRBD1 (5 bases). V lost 6 bases and J 0 bases, leaving 23 bases between the germline ends. The germline gives CDR1 DFQATT, CDR2 SNEGSKA (reference sequence). The CDR3 is 17 residues long. This CDR3 is CSARRGPLATLNTEAFF. DNA for the CDR3: TGCAGTGCGCGTAGGGGACCTTTAGCAACTTTGAACACTGAAGCTTTCTTT.

Details on this clonotype: A clone one base away is much larger, so this may be a read error. The gene calls are TRBV20-1 and TRBJ1-4; TRBD1 aligns across 8 bases. The V segment lost 4 bases and the J segment 5 bases; nucleotides outside the gene matches: 6. The length of the CDR3 is 14 residues. Per germline, CDR1 DFQATT and CDR2 SNEGSKA (reference sequence). CDR3 bases: TGCAGTGCTACGGGACAGGCGTTCAATGAAAAACTGTTTTTT. Residues: CSATGQAFNEKLFF.

Note on this clonotype: A single base separates this from a much larger clone, so it may be a read error. The rearrangement links TRBV19 to TRBJ1-1; D may be TRBD1 (6 bases). The germline V gene has CDR1 LNHDA and CDR2 SQIVND (reference sequence). This CDR3 spans 13 amino acids. CDR3 region: CASSEAGETEALF. CDR3 coding DNA: TGTGCCAGCAGCGAAGCAGGGGAGACTGAAGCTCTCTTT.

The J gene is TRBJ2-7, the V gene TRBV15, with D unresolved. CDR1 and CDR2 from the germline V gene are LNHNV and YYDKDF (reference sequence). The CDR3 extends over 15 amino acids. V lost 3 bases, J lost 5 bases, and 17 bases lay in between. The CDR3 loop is CATSSASLGQNEQYF. In nucleotides, the CDR3 is TGTGCCACCAGCAGTGCTAGTCTAGGGCAGAACGAGCAGTACTTC. Filled out from reference TRBV15 and TRBJ2-7, the complete variable domain reads DAMVIQNPRYQVTQFGKPVTLSCSQTLNHNVMYWYQQKSSQAPKLLFHYYDKDFNNEADTPDNFQSRRPNTSFCFLDIRSPGLGDTAMYLCATSSASLGQNEQYFGPGTRLTVT.

This clonotype showed up just a few times. The junction does not match germline at one end; this may be a read error. This rearrangement joins TRBV24-1 to TRBJ1-2; D may be TRBD1 (6 bases). The CDR3 loop spans 13 amino acids. Germline CDR1 KGHDR, CDR2 SFDVKD. CDR3 nucleotides: TGTGCCAGCAGTTTACACAGGGACTGGGGCTACACCTTC. Translating it yields CASSLHRDWGYTF.

This clonotype was seen at least ten times. This rearrangement joins TRBV29-1 to TRBJ2-5, with 10 bases identical to TRBD2. J lost 7 bases, V lost 8 bases, and 13 bases had no gene match. The CDR3 runs to 14 residues. CDR1 and CDR2 (germline): SQVTM, ANQGSEA. The CDR3 loop reads CSSLSGGIGGTQYF. The CDR3 coding sequence is TGCAGCTCCCTTAGCGGGGGGATAGGAGGGACCCAGTACTTC.